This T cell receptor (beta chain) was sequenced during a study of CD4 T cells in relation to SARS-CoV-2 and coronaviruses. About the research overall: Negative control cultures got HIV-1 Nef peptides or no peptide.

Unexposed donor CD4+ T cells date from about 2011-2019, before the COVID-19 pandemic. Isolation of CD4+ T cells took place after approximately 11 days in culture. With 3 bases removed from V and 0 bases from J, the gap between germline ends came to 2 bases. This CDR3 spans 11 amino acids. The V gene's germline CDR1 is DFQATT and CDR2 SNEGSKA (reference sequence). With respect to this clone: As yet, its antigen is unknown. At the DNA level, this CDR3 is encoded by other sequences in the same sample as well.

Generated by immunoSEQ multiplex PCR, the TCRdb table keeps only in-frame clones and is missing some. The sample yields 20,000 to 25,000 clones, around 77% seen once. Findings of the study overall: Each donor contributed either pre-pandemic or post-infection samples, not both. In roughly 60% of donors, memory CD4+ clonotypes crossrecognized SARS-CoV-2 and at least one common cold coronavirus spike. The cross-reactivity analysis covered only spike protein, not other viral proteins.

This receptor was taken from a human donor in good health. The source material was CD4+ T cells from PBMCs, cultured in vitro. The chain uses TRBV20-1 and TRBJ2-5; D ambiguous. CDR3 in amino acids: CSASNQETQYF. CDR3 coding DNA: TGCAGTGCTAGTAACCAAGAGACCCAGTACTTC.